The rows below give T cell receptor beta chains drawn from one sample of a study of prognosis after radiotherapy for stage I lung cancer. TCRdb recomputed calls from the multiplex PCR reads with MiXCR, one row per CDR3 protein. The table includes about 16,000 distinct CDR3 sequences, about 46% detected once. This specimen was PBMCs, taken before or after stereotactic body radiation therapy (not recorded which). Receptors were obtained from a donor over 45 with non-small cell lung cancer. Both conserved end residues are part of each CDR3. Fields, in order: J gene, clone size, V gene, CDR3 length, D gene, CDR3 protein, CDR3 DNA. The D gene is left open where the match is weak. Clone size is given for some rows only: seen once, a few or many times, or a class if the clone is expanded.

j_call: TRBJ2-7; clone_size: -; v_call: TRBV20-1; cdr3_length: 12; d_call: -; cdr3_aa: CSAFGTAYEQYF; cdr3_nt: TGCAGCGCCTTCGGGACCGCCTACGAGCAGTACTTC
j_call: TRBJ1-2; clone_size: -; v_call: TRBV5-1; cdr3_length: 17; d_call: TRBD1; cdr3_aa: CASSLSGFDRGTYGYTF; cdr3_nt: TGCGCCAGCAGTCTCTCGGGGTTCGACAGGGGGACTTATGGCTACACCTTC
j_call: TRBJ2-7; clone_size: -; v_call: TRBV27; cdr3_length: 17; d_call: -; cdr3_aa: CASSPGWGGTRSYEQYF; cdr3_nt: TGTGCCAGCAGTCCGGGGTGGGGCGGGACTCGTTCCTACGAGCAGTACTTC
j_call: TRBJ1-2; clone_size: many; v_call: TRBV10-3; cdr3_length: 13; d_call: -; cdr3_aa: CAISIGEYAGYTF; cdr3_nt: TGTGCCATCAGCATCGGGGAGTACGCTGGCTACACCTTC
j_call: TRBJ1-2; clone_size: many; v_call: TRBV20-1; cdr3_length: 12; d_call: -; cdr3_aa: CSARGSSYGYTF; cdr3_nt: TGCAGTGCTAGAGGCAGCTCTTATGGCTACACCTTC
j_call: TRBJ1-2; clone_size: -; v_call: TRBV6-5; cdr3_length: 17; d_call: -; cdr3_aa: CASSYSRWGMKNYGYTF; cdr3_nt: TGTGCCAGCAGTTACTCGAGGTGGGGAATGAAAAACTATGGCTACACCTTC
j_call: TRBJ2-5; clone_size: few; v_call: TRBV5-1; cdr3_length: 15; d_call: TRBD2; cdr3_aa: CASSSPAGGQETQYF; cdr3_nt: TGCGCCAGCAGCAGCCCAGCGGGGGGCCAAGAGACCCAGTACTTC
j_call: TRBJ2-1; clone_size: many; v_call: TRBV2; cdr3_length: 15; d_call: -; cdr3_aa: CASRGETRSSNEQFF; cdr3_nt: TGTGCCAGCAGAGGGGAGACTAGGAGTTCGAATGAGCAGTTCTTC
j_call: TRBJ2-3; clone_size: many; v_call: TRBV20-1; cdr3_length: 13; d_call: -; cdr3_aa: CSAITGTADTQYF; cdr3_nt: TGCAGTGCCATCACCGGGACTGCAGATACGCAGTATTTT
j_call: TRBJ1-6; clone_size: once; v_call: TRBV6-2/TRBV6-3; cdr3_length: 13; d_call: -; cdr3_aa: CASRQALNSPLHF; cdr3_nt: TGTGCCAGCAGACAGGCGCTCAATTCACCCCTCCACTTT
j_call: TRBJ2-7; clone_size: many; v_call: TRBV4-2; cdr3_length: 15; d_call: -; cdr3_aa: CASSQEADTSYEQYF; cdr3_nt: TGTGCCAGCAGCCAAGAAGCGGACACCTCCTACGAGCAGTACTTC
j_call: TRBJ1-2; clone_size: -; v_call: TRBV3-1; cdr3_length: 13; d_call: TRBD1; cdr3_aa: CASSQGTGVGYTF; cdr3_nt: TGTGCCAGCAGCCAAGGGACAGGGGTTGGCTACACCTTC
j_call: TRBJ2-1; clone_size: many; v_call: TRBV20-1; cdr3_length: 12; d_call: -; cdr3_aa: CSTGQNKVEQFF; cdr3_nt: TGCAGTACAGGACAGAATAAGGTTGAGCAGTTCTTC
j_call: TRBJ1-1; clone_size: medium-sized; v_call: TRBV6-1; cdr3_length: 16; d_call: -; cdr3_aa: CASSAGPRYGNTEAFF; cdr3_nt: TGTGCCAGCAGCGCCGGGCCTCGTTATGGGAACACTGAAGCTTTCTTT
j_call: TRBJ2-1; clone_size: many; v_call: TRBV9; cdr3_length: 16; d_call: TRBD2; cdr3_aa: CASSVDSSGIYNEQFF; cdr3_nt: TGTGCCAGCAGCGTAGACTCGAGCGGGATCTACAATGAGCAGTTCTTC
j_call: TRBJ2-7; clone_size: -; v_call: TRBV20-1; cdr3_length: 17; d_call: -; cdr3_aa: CSAEGPTPGHQSYEQYF; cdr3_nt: TGCAGTGCTGAGGGCCCCACACCGGGACACCAGTCCTACGAGCAGTACTTC
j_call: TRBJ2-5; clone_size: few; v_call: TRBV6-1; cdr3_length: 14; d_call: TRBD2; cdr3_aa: CASSPGLAGGAQYF; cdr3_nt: TGTGCCAGCAGCCCGGGACTAGCCGGGGGGGCCCAGTACTTC
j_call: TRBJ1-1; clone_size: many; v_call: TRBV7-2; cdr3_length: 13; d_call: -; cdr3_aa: CAIQRLANTEAFF; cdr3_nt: TGTGCCATTCAACGGTTGGCGAACACTGAAGCTTTCTTT
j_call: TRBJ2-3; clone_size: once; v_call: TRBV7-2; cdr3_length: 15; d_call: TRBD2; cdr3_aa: CASSFLAGWGDTQYF; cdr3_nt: TGTGCCAGCAGCTTTTTAGCGGGGTGGGGGGATACGCAGTATTTT
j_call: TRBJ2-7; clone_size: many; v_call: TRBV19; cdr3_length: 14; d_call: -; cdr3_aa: CASRMNPSSYEQYF; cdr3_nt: TGTGCCAGTAGGATGAACCCGAGCTCCTACGAGCAGTACTTC
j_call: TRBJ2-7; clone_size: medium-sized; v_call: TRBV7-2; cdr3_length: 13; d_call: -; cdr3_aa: CASSNTNSYEQYF; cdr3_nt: TGTGCCAGCAGCAATACTAACTCCTACGAGCAGTACTTC
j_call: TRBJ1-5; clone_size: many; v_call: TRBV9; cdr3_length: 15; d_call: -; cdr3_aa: CAIPSAEGSNQPQHF; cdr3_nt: TGTGCCATCCCCTCCGCGGAGGGTAGCAATCAGCCCCAGCATTTT
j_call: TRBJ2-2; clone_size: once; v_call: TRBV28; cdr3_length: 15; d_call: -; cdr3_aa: CASSPGSVNTGELFF; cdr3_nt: TGTGCCAGCAGCCCAGGCTCTGTGAACACCGGGGAGCTGTTTTTT
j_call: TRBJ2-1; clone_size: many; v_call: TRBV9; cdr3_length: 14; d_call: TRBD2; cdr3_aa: CASSPASGYNEQFF; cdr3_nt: TGTGCCAGCAGCCCAGCTAGCGGCTACAATGAGCAGTTCTTC
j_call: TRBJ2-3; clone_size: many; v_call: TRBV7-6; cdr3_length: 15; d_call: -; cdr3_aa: CASSGLGGSTDTQYF; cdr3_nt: TGTGCCAGCAGCGGTTTGGGCGGTAGCACAGATACGCAGTATTTT
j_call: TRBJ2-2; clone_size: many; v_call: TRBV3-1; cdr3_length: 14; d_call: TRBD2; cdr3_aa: CASSHGGGTGELFF; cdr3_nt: TGTGCCAGCAGCCATGGGGGGGGCACCGGGGAGCTGTTTTTT
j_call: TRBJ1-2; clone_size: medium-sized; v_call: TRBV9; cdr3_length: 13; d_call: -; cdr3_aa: CASTLPGGGGYTF; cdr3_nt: TGTGCCAGCACCCTTCCTGGTGGCGGTGGCTACACCTTC
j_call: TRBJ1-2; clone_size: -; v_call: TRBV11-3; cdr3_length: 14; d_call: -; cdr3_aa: CASSFQGFRAGYTF; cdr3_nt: TGTGCCAGCAGCTTTCAGGGGTTTCGGGCCGGCTACACCTTC
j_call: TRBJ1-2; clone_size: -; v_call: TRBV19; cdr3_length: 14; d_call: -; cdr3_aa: CASRAGTEVYGYTF; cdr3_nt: TGTGCCAGTAGGGCCGGGACGGAGGTCTATGGCTACACCTTC
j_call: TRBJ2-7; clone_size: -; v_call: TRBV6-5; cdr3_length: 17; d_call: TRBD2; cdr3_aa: CASSYLQTSGIENEQYF; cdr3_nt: TGTGCCAGTAGTTACTTGCAGACTAGCGGGATAGAGAACGAGCAGTACTTC
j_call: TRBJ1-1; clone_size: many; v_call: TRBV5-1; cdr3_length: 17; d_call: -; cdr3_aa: CASSFMPGRALNTEAFF; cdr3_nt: TGCGCCAGCAGCTTTATGCCAGGGAGGGCCTTGAACACTGAAGCTTTCTTT
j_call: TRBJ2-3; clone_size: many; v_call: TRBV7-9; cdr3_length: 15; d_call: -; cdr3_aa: CASSTLLGDTDTQYF; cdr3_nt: TGTGCCAGCAGCACCCTTTTGGGAGACACAGATACGCAGTATTTT
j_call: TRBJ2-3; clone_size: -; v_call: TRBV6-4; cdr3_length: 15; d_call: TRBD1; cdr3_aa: CASSPTGAGTDTQYF; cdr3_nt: TGTGCCAGCAGCCCGACAGGGGCCGGTACCGATACGCAGTATTTT
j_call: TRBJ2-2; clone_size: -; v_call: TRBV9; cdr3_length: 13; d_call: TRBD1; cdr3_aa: CASKTGGIGELFF; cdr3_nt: TGTGCCAGCAAGACAGGGGGCATAGGGGAGCTGTTTTTT
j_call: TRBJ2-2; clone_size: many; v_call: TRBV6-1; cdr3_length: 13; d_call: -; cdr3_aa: CASSPQNTGELFF; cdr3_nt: TGTGCCAGCAGCCCGCAAAACACCGGGGAGCTGTTTTTT
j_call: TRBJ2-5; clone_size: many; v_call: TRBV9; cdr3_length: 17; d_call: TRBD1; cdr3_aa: CASSAGVTGTGGETQYF; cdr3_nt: TGTGCCAGCAGCGCGGGGGTTACCGGGACAGGGGGAGAGACCCAGTACTTC
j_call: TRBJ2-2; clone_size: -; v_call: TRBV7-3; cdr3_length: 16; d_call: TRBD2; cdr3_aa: CASRPLSGEVTGELFF; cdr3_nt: TGTGCCAGCAGACCCCTGAGCGGGGAGGTCACCGGGGAGCTGTTTTTT
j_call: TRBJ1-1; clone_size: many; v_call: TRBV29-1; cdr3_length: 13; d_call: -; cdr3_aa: CSVDRGGDTEAFF; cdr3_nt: TGCAGCGTTGATCGCGGAGGGGACACTGAAGCTTTCTTT
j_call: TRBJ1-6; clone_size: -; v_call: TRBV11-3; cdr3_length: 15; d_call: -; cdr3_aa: CASTASGSYNSPLHF; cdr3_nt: TGTGCCAGCACGGCGTCGGGCTCCTATAATTCACCCCTCCACTTT
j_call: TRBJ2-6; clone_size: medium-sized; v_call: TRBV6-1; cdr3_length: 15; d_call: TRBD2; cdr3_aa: CASSGTSSGANVLTF; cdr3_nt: TGTGCCAGCAGTGGGACTAGCTCTGGGGCCAACGTCCTGACTTTC
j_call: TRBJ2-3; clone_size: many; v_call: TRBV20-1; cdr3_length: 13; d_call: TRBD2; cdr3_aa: CSASGGGADTQYF; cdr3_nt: TGCAGTGCTAGCGGGGGGGGGGCAGATACGCAGTATTTT
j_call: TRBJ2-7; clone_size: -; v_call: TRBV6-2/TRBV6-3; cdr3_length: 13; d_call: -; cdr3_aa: CASSAQTRWLGYF; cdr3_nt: TGTGCCAGCAGTGCTCAAACTCGCTGGCTGGGGTACTTC
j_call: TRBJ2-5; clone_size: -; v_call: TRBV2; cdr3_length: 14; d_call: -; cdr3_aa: CTSINTGWAETQYF; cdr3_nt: TGTACCAGCATCAACACGGGGTGGGCAGAGACCCAGTACTTC
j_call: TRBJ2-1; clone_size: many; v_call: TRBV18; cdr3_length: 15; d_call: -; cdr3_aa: CASSPRTGAYNEQFF; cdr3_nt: TGTGCCAGCTCACCACGGACGGGGGCGTACAATGAGCAGTTCTTC
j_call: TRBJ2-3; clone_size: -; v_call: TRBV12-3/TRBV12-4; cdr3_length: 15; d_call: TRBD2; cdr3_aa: CASSPSGLPTDTQYF; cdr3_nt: TGTGCCAGCAGTCCTAGCGGGCTCCCCACAGATACGCAGTATTTT
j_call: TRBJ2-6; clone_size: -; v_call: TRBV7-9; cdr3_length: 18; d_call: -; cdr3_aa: CASRPVLGGSGWANVLTF; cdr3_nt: TGTGCCAGCAGGCCCGTGTTAGGTGGGAGCGGCTGGGCCAACGTCCTGACTTTC
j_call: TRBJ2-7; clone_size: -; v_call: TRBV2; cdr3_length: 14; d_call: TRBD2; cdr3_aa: CASRPTSAPYEQYF; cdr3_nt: TGTGCCAGCAGGCCGACTAGCGCTCCCTACGAGCAGTACTTC
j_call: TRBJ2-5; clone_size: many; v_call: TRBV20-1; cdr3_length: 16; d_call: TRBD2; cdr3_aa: CSARDLTSEKSETQYF; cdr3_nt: TGCAGTGCTAGAGATCTGACTAGCGAAAAATCGGAGACCCAGTACTTC
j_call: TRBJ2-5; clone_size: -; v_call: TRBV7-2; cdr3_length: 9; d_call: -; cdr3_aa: CASSSRQYF; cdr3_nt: TGTGCCAGCAGCTCCCGACAGTACTTC